These T cell receptor beta chains were read from a single sample in a study of blood T cells in healthy people across ages. TCRdb ran MiXCR on the 5' RACE reads and lists one entry per CDR3 protein. The table has hundreds of thousands of distinct CDR3 sequences, around a quarter seen once. These data were likewise used in another study, on T cells of mothers and their children.

Material for sequencing was blood. These receptors were collected from a boy between 5 and 17 years old in good health. CDR3s include the opening cysteine and the closing phenylalanine or tryptophan. A D gene is named only where the DNA matches it firmly. A clone size is listed for some rows: how often the clone was seen (once, few, many), or a class if it is expanded.

d_call j_call v_call clone_size cdr3_nt cdr3_aa
TRBD2 TRBJ2-1 TRBV29-1 NA TGCAGCGCCCGAGGTCTACTAGCGGACATCAATGAGCAGTTCTTC CSARGLLADINEQFF
NA TRBJ2-3 TRBV7-8 NA TGTGCCAGCAGCCCCCATGCATTGGCAGATACGCAGTATTTT CASSPHALADTQYF
NA TRBJ2-3 TRBV5-1 few TGCGCCAGCAGCTGGGGATTTAGCACAGATACGCAGTATTTT CASSWGFSTDTQYF
NA TRBJ2-6 TRBV14 once TGTGCCAGCAGCCAACTTTCTGGGGCCAACGTCCCGACTTTC CASSQLSGANVPTF
NA TRBJ1-2 TRBV12-3/TRBV12-4 NA TGTGCCAGCAGCAACTCTAACTATGGCTACACCTTC CASSNSNYGYTF
NA TRBJ2-7 TRBV2 many TGTGCCAGCAGTGGTTACGAGCAGTACTTC CASSGYEQYF
TRBD2 TRBJ2-4 TRBV7-2 NA TGTGCCAGCAGCTTAGCGGATTCCCGGACTAGGGTTGGTTTGGGGGACATTCAGTACTTC CASSLADSRTRVGLGDIQYF
TRBD1 TRBJ1-1 TRBV12-3/TRBV12-4 NA TGTGCCAGCAGTGCAGACAGGGGCTGGGACACTGAAGCTTTCTTT CASSADRGWDTEAFF
NA TRBJ2-4 TRBV4-3 once TGCGCCAGCAGCCAAGAGTACAGGACTAAAAACATTCAGTACTTC CASSQEYRTKNIQYF
NA TRBJ1-4 TRBV20-1 NA TGCAGTGCTTCCTCCGGCCGTGGCGGGAGTTCTAATGAAAAACTGTTTTTT CSASSGRGGSSNEKLFF
TRBD1 TRBJ2-4 TRBV5-1 NA TGCGCCAGCAGCTTTCGGGGATTGGGGCCGGGGACAGGTGAAAACATTCAGTACTTC CASSFRGLGPGTGENIQYF
NA TRBJ2-3 TRBV5-1 few TGCGCCAGCAGCTTGGGGCTAGTCAGTGCAGATACGCAGTATTTT CASSLGLVSADTQYF
NA TRBJ2-7 TRBV5-6 NA TGTGCCAGCAGCTTGGGCGGGAATCCCTCCTACGAGCAGTACTTC CASSLGGNPSYEQYF
NA TRBJ2-3 TRBV7-6 NA TGTGCTAGCAGCTTACGCGAGACAGATACGCAGTATTTT CASSLRETDTQYF
NA TRBJ2-5 TRBV6-6 NA TGTGCCAGCAGTTACTCGATACGAGACCAGTACTTC CASSYSIRDQYF
TRBD1 TRBJ2-1 TRBV7-9 NA TGTGCCAGCAGCTTAGGACAGGGAAGGGTCGATGAGCAGTTCTTC CASSLGQGRVDEQFF
TRBD1 TRBJ1-3 TRBV6-5 few TGTGCCAGCAGTTTACAGGGGTTTTCTGGAAACACCATATATTTT CASSLQGFSGNTIYF
NA TRBJ2-7 TRBV7-9 NA TGTGCCAGCAGCCCGGTGGGACCAGCCTACGAGCAGTACTTC CASSPVGPAYEQYF
NA TRBJ2-3 TRBV7-8 many TGTGCCAGCAGCCGAGATACGCAGTATTTT CASSRDTQYF
TRBD1 TRBJ1-1 TRBV7-9 NA TGTGCCAGCAGCTTAGCTCCTACAGGGGTCATGAACACTGAAGCTTTCTTT CASSLAPTGVMNTEAFF
TRBD1 TRBJ1-2 TRBV29-1 NA TGCAGCGTAAAAGGGACAGCGAACACCTTC CSVKGTANTF
NA TRBJ2-3 TRBV7-9 few TGTGCCAGCAGCCCCTTGGCCCTGCAGTATTTT CASSPLALQYF
NA TRBJ1-1 TRBV7-3 NA TGTGCCAGCAGCTTCTCAAAGAACACTGAAGCTTTCTTT CASSFSKNTEAFF
NA TRBJ2-5 TRBV7-8 NA TGTGCCAGCAGCTTAGGATTGCATGGGACCCAGTACTTC CASSLGLHGTQYF
NA TRBJ1-5 TRBV7-2 few TGTGCCAGCAGCTTAGAGGGGCCTGCGGATCAGCCCCAGCATTTT CASSLEGPADQPQHF
TRBD2 TRBJ2-5 TRBV12-3/TRBV12-4 NA TGTGCCAGCAGTCTCCCGAGGGACTACGCTGGAGAGACCCAGTACTTC CASSLPRDYAGETQYF
TRBD2 TRBJ2-5 TRBV7-2 NA TGTGCCAGCAGCTTAAATGCGGGAGTGGAGGAGACCCAGTACTTC CASSLNAGVEETQYF
NA TRBJ2-3 TRBV9 NA TGTGCCAGCAGCACATCCCCCTGGGGGAACACAGATACGCAGTATTTT CASSTSPWGNTDTQYF
NA TRBJ2-7 TRBV20-1 few TGCAGTGCTAGGAAAACCCTGCAGGGGAGGGCTCCCTCCTACGAGCAGTACTTC CSARKTLQGRAPSYEQYF
NA TRBJ2-1 TRBV11-2 NA TGTGCCAGCAGCCCACAGACCCTTTACAATGAGCAGTTCTTC CASSPQTLYNEQFF
NA TRBJ2-1 TRBV9 few TGTGCCAGCAGCGGTAGCGCCTCCTACAATGAGCAGTTCTTC CASSGSASYNEQFF
NA TRBJ2-7 TRBV2 NA TGTGCCAGCAGTCCATACGGACCGACGACCTACGAGCAGTACTTC CASSPYGPTTYEQYF
NA TRBJ2-5 TRBV28 few TGTGCCAGCAGTTTCGGTGGCAGCGAGACCCAGTACTTC CASSFGGSETQYF
NA TRBJ2-5 TRBV6-2/TRBV6-3 NA TGTGCCAGCAGTTTCGGGGGAGAGGTAGGAGAGACCCAGTACTTC CASSFGGEVGETQYF
TRBD2 TRBJ2-5 TRBV5-6 few TGTGCCAGCAGCTTATTCCTAGCGGGAGGATCGGGGGAGCAGTACTTC CASSLFLAGGSGEQYF
NA TRBJ2-1 TRBV2 NA TGTGCCAGCAGTGAACCCAATGAGCAGTTCTTC CASSEPNEQFF
TRBD2 TRBJ2-5 TRBV5-1 few TGCGCCAGCAGCTTGCTAGCGGGAGAGTGGCAAGAGACCCAGTACTTC CASSLLAGEWQETQYF
TRBD2 TRBJ2-7 TRBV6-5 NA TGTGCCAGCAGTTTTCAGCGGGATGGTCGCGAGCAGTACTTC CASSFQRDGREQYF
TRBD2 TRBJ2-1 TRBV19 NA TGTGCCAGTAGCCGCGGGAGCCCCGATGAGCAGTTCTTC CASSRGSPDEQFF
NA TRBJ2-5 TRBV6-2/TRBV6-3 few TGTGCCAGCAGTTCTGACGAACCCTTGGAGACCCAGTACTTC CASSSDEPLETQYF
NA TRBJ1-2 TRBV29-1 NA TGCAGCGTTGACCGCAGATTGAGCTTTACCTATGGCTACACCTTC CSVDRRLSFTYGYTF
TRBD1 TRBJ2-5 TRBV12-3/TRBV12-4 few TGTGCCAGCAGTCCGGGACAGGCCTCGCAGGAGCAGTACTTC CASSPGQASQEQYF
NA TRBJ2-1 TRBV9 NA TGTGCCAGCAGCGGAGTAGAGCCTGAGCAGTTCTTC CASSGVEPEQFF
TRBD1 TRBJ1-5 TRBV10-2 few TGCGCCAGCAGTGAGTCGAAGGGACAGGGAGGTCAGCCCCAGCATTTT CASSESKGQGGQPQHF